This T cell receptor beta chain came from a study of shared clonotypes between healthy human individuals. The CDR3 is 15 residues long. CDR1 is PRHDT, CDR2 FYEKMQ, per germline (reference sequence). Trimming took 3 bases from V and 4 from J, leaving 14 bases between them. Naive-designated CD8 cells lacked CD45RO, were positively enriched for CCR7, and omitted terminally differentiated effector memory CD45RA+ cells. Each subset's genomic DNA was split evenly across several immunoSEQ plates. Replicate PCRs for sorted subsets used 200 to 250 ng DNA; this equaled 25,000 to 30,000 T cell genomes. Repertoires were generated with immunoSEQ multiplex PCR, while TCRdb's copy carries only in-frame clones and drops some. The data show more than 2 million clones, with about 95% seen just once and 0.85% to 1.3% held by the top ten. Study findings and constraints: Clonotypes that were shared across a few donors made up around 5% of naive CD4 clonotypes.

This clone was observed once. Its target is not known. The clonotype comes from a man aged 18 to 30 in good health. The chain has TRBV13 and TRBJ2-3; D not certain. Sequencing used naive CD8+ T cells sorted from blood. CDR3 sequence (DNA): TGTGCCAGCAGCTTTGGGCCACAAGACGCAGATACGCAGTATTTT. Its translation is CASSFGPQDADTQYF.